The clone carrying this T cell receptor beta chain came up once. Its antigen is currently unknown. The entry originates in a study of cytomegalovirus exposure and HLA in healthy donors. Study-level points and caveats: The classifier reportedly diagnosed cytomegalovirus status with high sensitivity and specificity. TCR beta V- and J-gene trimming, according to a later analysis, was linked to a missense DCLRE1C variant.

The PCR was carried out with 60 Vbeta primers and 13 Jbeta primers. Generated by immunoSEQ multiplex PCR, the TCRdb table keeps only in-frame clones and is missing some. This table has 100,000 to 150,000 clones, more than 75% appearing once. Trimming removed 0 bases at V and 0 bases at J, with 13 bases between. The CDR3 has 17 residues. CDR1 is LGHNA and CDR2 is YNFKEQ in the germline V gene. This receptor was identified in a woman aged 55-70 years in good health and CMV-seropositive. This chain uses TRBV4-2 with TRBJ2-3, with a tentative D call TRBD1 (5 bases). What was sequenced was PBMCs. CDR3 bases: TGTGCCAGCAGCCAAGATAAGGGGCGCACTAGCACAGATACGCAGTATTTT. This encodes CASSQDKGRTSTDTQYF.